In this sample, the clone carrying this T cell receptor beta chain turned up a few times. The antigen is unknown. The data belong to a study of CD8+ T cells in alopecia areata. On the study more broadly: Treated individuals took tofacitinib by mouth, 5 to 10 mg twice daily. Once tofacitinib had been taken for 6 to 18 months, 6 months off drug followed.

Sequencing relied on a cDNA template that was reverse transcribed from extracted RNA. Here immunoSEQ multiplex PCR was the method, and the copy in TCRdb shows in-frame clones only, minus some. The sample lists 150,000 to 200,000 clones; just over 65% were seen once. The treatment: oral pan-JAK inhibitor, 5-10 mg twice daily. Study-level results: Sharing of TCRs across patients appeared less clear than in mice, possibly for HLA-related reasons. Affected lesional scalp, above all in alopecia totalis/universalis, was more clonal than normal scalp.

Sequencing was performed on CD4+ T cells sorted from blood, taken at week 4, from a patient treated with tofacitinib. The TCR was taken from a human donor with alopecia areata.

CDR3 in amino acids: CASSQLAGGRYEQYF. For the CDR3, the DNA is TGCGCCAGCAGCCAGCTAGCGGGGGGGCGATACGAGCAGTACTTC. This sequence joins TRBV4-1 and TRBJ2-7, with 12 bases identical to TRBD2. CDR3 length equals 15 residues. V was pared by 3 bases and J by 4 bases, with 4 bases of the junction left unmatched. Germline lookup yields CDR1 MGHRA and CDR2 YSYEKL.